The TCR beta chain described here comes from a study of blood T cells in healthy people across ages. Then a second PCR, running roughly 6 to 12 cycles, was carried out with a sample-barcoded 5' primer and a J-beta primer mix. With 12 random nucleotides, a template-switch adaptor tagged each individual cDNA molecule. TCRdb redid the calling of the 5' RACE reads with MiXCR, one entry per CDR3 protein. The repertoire consists of some 1,800,000 distinct CDR3 sequences, with about two fifths occurring once and the leading ten covering approximately 22%. General study points: Bulk PBMC profiling left naive and antigen-experienced comparisons inconclusive.

The V gene end was trimmed by 6 bases and the J gene end by 2 bases; junction bases not matched to a gene: 16. The CDR3 runs to 18 residues. Germline CDR1 reads SQVTM; CDR2 reads ANQGSEA. This clonotype was observed many times. What it binds is unknown. Per-sample yields of isolated PBMCs were at least 7 million. Each sample yielded at least 6 micrograms of PBMC total RNA. This clonotype was sampled from a human donor in good health. The specimen was blood. The chain joins TRBV29-1 to TRBJ1-2; 12 nucleotides agree with TRBD1. The chain's CDR3 is CSVAPFLGQGALNYGYTF. CDR3 DNA sequence: TGCAGCGTGGCCCCCTTTTTGGGACAGGGGGCGTTGAACTATGGCTACACCTTC. The full variable domain, completed using reference TRBV29-1 and TRBJ1-2, is SAVISQKPSRDICQRGTSLTIQCQVDSQVTMMFWYRQQPGQSLTLIATANQGSEATYESGFVIDKFPISRPNLTFSTLTVSNMSPEDSSIYLCSVAPFLGQGALNYGYTFGSGTRLTVV.